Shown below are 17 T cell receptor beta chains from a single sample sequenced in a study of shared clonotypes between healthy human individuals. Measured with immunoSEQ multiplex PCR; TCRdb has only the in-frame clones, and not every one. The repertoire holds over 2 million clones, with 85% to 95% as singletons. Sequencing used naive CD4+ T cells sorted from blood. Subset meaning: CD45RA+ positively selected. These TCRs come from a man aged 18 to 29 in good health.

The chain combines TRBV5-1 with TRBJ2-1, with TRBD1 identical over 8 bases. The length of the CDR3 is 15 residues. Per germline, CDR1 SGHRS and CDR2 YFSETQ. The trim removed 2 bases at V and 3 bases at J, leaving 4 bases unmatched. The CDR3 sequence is CASSFVGQGYNEQFF. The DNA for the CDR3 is TGCGCCAGCAGCTTCGTAGGACAGGGCTACAATGAGCAGTTCTTC.

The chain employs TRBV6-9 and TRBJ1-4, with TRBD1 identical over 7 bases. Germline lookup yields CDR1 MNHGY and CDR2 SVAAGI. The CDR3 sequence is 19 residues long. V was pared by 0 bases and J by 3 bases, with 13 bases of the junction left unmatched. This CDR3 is CASSYSTGSRPAPNEKLFF. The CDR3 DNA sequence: TGTGCCAGCAGTTATTCGACAGGGTCCCGCCCTGCGCCTAATGAAAAACTGTTTTTT.

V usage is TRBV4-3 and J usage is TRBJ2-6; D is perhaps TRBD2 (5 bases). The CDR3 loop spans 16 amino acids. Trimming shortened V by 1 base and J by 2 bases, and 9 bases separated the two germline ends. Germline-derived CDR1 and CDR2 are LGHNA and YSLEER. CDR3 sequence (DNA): TGCGCCAGCAGCCAAGTGGGAGCTGCTGGGGCCAACGTCCTGACTTTC. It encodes CASSQVGAAGANVLTF.

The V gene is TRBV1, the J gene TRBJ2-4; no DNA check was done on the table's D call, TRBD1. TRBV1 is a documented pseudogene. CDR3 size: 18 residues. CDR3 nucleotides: TGCACCAGCAGCCAAAAAAGACAGCCAGCTCAAGCCAAAAACATTCAGTACTTC. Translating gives CTSSQKRQPAQAKNIQYF.

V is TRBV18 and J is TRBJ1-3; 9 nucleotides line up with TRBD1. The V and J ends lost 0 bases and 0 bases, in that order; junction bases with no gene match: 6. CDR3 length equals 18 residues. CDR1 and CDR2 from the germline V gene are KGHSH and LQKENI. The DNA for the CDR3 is TGTGCCAGCTCACCACCCGGGACAGGGACTATCTCTGGAAACACCATATATTTT. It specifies CASSPPGTGTISGNTIYF.

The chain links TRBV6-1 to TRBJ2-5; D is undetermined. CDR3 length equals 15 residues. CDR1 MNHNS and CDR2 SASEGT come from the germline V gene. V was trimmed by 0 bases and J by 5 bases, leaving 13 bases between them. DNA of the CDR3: TGTGCCAGCAGTGAAGCAGATTCGGTCTTTGAGACCCAGTACTTC. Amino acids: CASSEADSVFETQYF.

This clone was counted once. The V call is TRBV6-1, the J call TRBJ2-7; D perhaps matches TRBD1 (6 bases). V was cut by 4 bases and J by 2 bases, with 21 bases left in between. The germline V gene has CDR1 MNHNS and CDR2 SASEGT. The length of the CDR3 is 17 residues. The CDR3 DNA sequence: TGTGCCAGCAGTGTCCAACCCTCGGGACAATTCACCTACGAGCAGTACTTC. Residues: CASSVQPSGQFTYEQYF.

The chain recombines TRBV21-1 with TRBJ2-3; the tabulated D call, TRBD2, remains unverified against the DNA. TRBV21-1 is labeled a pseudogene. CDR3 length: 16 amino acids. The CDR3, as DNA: TGTGCCAGCAGCAACCTAGCGGGAGTTTGTACAGATACGCAGTATTTT. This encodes CASSNLAGVCTDTQYF.

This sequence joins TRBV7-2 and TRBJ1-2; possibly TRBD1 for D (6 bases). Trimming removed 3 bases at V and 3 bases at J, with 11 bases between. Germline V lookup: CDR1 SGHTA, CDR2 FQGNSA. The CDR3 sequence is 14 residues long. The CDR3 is CASSFSRGDYGYTF. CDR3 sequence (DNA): TGTGCCAGCAGCTTCAGCAGGGGTGACTATGGCTACACCTTC. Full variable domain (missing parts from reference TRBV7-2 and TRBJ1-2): GAGVSQSPSNKVTEKGKDVELRCDPISGHTALYWYRQSLGQGLEFLIYFQGNSAPDKSGLPSDRFSAERTGGSVSTLTIQRTQQEDSAVYLCASSFSRGDYGYTFGSGTRLTVV.

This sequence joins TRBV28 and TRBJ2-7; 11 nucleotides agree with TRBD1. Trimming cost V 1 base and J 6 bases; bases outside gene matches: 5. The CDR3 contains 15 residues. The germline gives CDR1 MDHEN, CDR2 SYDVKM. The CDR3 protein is CASSLSGTGGIEQYF. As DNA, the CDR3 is TGTGCCAGCAGTTTATCCGGGACAGGGGGGATCGAGCAGTACTTC.

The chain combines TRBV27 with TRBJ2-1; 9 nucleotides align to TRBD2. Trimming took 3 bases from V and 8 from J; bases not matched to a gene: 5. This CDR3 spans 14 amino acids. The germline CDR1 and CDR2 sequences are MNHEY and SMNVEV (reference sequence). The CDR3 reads CASSLMREGYEQFF. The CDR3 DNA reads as TGTGCCAGCAGTTTGATGCGGGAGGGCTATGAGCAGTTCTTC.

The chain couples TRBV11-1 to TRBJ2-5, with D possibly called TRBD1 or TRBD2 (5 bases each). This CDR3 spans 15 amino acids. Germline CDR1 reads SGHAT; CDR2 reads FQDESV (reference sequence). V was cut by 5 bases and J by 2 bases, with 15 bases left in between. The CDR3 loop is CASSKGSTLQETQYF. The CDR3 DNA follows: TGTGCCAGCAGCAAGGGGAGCACGCTACAAGAGACCCAGTACTTC.

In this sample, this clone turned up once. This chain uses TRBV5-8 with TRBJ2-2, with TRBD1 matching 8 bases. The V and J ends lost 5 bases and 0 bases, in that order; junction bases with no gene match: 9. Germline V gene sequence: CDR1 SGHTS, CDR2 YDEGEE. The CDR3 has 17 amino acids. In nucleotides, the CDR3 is TGTGCCAGCAGGAATCTGGACAGGGACGCGAACACCGGGGAGCTGTTTTTT. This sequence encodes CASRNLDRDANTGELFF.

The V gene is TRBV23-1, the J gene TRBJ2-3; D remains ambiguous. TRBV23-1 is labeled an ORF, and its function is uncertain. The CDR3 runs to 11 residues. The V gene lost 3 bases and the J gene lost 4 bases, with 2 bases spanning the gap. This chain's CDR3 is CASSHPDTQYF. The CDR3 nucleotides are TGCGCCAGCAGTCATCCAGATACGCAGTATTTT.

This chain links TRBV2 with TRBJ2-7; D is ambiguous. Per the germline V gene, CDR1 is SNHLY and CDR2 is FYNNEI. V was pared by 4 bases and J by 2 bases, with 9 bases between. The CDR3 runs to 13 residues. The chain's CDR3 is CASSGRTPYEQYF. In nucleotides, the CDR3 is TGTGCCAGCAGTGGCAGGACCCCCTACGAGCAGTACTTC.

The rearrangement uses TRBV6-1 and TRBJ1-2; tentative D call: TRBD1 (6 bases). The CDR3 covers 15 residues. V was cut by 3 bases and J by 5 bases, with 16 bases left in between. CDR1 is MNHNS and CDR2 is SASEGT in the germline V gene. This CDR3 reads CASSDASRGGYGYTF. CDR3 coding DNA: TGTGCCAGCAGTGATGCTAGCAGGGGTGGATATGGCTACACCTTC.

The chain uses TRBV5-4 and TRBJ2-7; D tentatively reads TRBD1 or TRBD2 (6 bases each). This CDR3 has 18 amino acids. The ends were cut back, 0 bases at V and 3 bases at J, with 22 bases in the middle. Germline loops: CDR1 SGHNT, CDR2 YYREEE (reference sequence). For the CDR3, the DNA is TGTGCCAGCAGCTTGGGGGAGCGAGGGGGGACGAGTGGCTACGAGCAGTACTTC. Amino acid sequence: CASSLGERGGTSGYEQYF.